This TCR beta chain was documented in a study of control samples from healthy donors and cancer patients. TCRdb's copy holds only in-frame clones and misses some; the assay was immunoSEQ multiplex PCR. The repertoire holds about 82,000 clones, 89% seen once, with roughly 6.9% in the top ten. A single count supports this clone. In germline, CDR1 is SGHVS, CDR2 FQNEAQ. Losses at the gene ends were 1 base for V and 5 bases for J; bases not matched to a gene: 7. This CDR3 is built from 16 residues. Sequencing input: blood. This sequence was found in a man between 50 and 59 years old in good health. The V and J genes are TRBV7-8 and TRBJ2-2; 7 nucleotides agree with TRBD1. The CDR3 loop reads CASSLDRGPRTGELFF. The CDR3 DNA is TGTGCCAGCAGCTTAGACAGGGGCCCGAGGACCGGGGAGCTGTTTTTT. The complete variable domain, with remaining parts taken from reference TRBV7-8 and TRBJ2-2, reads GAGVSQSPRYKVAKRGQDVALRCDPISGHVSLFWYQQALGQGPEFLTYFQNEAQLDKSGLPSDRFFAERPEGSVSTLKIQRTQQEDSAVYLCASSLDRGPRTGELFFGEGSRLTVL.